The 9 T cell receptor beta chains listed next were all sequenced from one sample in a study of T cell changes during pregnancy in multiple sclerosis. Assay: immunoSEQ multiplex PCR; the TCRdb copy retains only in-frame clones and omits some. Here the sample spans approximately 33,000 clones, approximately 90% being singletons. This material consisted of CD4+ T cells from peripheral blood mononuclear cells, taken after pregnancy. All receptors derive from a female donor with multiple sclerosis, enrolled in a pregnancy study.

The chain couples TRBV7-8 to TRBJ1-3; D is uncertain. Germline V gives CDR1 SGHVS, CDR2 FQNEAQ. V was trimmed by 3 bases and J by 1 base, leaving 13 bases between them. The CDR3 spans 16 residues. CDR3 nucleotide sequence: TGTGCCAGCAGCTTGGAGGCCGGACGATCTGGAAACACCATATATTTT. This encodes CASSLEAGRSGNTIYF.

The chain links TRBV6-1 to TRBJ2-1; 12 bases align to TRBD2. The CDR3 is 14 residues long. Trimming at V came to 1 base and at J to 12 bases, leaving 4 bases not matched to a gene. Germline V gene lookup returns CDR1 MNHNS and CDR2 SASEGT. The CDR3 sequence is CASSEGLAGASQFF. In nucleotides, the CDR3 is TGTGCCAGCAGTGAAGGACTAGCGGGAGCCTCGCAGTTCTTC.

The chain couples TRBV6-1 to TRBJ1-1; no clear D. V lost 3 bases to trimming and J lost 1 base, with 6 bases between them. The CDR3 is made up of 13 amino acids. Germline loops: CDR1 MNHNS, CDR2 SASEGT. This CDR3 reads CASSDVRNTEAFF. The CDR3 DNA follows: TGTGCCAGCAGTGATGTCAGGAACACTGAAGCTTTCTTT.

The rearrangement joins TRBV27 to TRBJ1-2; 12 positions match TRBD1. Trimming cost V 6 bases and J 8 bases; bases outside gene matches: 7. The CDR3 is 14 residues long. Germline V gene lookup returns CDR1 MNHEY and CDR2 SMNVEV (reference sequence). The CDR3 DNA sequence: TGTGCCAGCAGATCCACCGGGACAGGGGGCGGCTACACCTTC. Protein sequence: CASRSTGTGGGYTF.

The CDR3 nucleotides read TGTGCCAGTAGTCCGGGGGGCCTGACTACTAACTATGGCTACACCTTC. Amino acids: CASSPGGLTTNYGYTF. This chain links TRBV19 with TRBJ1-2, with D perhaps TRBD1 (6 bases). This CDR3 has 16 amino acids. The V gene lost 5 bases and the J gene lost 0 bases, with 16 bases spanning the gap. The germline gives CDR1 LNHDA, CDR2 SQIVND (reference sequence).

This clone occurred a few times. The V gene is TRBV10-3, the J gene TRBJ1-1, with a possible D match to TRBD1 (6 bases). The V gene's germline CDR1 is ENHRY and CDR2 SYGVKD. Trimming stripped 7 bases from V and 4 bases from J, with 13 bases between. This CDR3 is built from 13 residues. The CDR3 protein is CAIKSQGITEAFF. CDR3 nucleotides: TGTGCCATCAAATCGCAGGGGATCACTGAAGCTTTCTTT.

V gene TRBV4-3 combines with J gene TRBJ1-3; TRBD1 agrees at 7 bases. Germline values: CDR1 LGHNA, CDR2 YSLEER. The CDR3 has 16 residues. V shed 3 bases and J 1 base; nucleotides not matched to a gene: 6. Written as DNA, the CDR3 is TGCGCCAGCAGCCACACTGACAGGGTTTCTGGAAACACCATATATTTT. It translates to CASSHTDRVSGNTIYF.

The chain is built from TRBV30 and TRBJ2-1; 7 bases are a match to TRBD1. The V and J ends lost 4 bases and 4 bases, in that order; junction bases with no gene match: 19. This CDR3 contains 18 residues. CDR1 is GTSNPN and CDR2 is SVGIG in the germline V gene (reference sequence). CDR3 residues: CAWTLSRQGVLGYNEQFF. The CDR3 nucleotides read TGTGCCTGGACCCTGAGCCGACAGGGAGTTTTGGGTTACAATGAGCAGTTCTTC.

The chain joins TRBV19 to TRBJ2-1; 7 bases are a match to TRBD1. With V trimmed by 3 bases and J by 1 base, 9 bases remained unmatched. Germline CDR1 is LNHDA and CDR2 is SQIVND (reference sequence). This CDR3 contains 17 residues. CDR3 in DNA: TGTGCCAGTAGTATCTCACGGACAGGCGGGTCCTACAATGAGCAGTTCTTC. Encoded protein: CASSISRTGGSYNEQFF.